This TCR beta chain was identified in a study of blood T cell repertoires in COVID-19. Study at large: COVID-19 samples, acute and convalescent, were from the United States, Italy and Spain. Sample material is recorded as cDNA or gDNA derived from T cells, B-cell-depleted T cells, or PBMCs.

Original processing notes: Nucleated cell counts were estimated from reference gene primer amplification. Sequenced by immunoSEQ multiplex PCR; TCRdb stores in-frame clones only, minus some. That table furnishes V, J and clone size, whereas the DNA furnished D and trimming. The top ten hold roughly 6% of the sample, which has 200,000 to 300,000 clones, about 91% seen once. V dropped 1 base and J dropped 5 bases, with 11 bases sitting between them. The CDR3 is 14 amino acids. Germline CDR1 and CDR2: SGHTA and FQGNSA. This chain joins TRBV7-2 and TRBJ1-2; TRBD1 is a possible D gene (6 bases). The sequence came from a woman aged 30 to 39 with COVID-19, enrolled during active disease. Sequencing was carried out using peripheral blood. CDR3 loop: CASSLGRGRYGYTF. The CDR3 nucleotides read TGTGCCAGCAGCTTAGGGCGGGGGCGGTATGGCTACACCTTC.